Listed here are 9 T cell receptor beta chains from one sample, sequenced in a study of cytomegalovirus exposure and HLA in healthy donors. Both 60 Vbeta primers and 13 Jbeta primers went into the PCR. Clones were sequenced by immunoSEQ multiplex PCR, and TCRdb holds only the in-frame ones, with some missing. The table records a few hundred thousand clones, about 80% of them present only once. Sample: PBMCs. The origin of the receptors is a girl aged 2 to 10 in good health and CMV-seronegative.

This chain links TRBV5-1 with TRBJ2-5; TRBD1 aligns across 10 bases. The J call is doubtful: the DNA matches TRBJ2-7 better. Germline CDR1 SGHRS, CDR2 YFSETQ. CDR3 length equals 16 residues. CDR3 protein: CASSLEVWDRGYEQYF. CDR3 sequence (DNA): TGCGCCAGCAGCTTGGAGGTCTGGGACAGGGGCTACGAGCAGTACTTC.

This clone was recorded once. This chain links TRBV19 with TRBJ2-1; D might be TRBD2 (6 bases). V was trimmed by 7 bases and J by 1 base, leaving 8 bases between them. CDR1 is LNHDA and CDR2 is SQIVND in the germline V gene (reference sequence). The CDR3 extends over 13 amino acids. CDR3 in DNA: TGTGCCAGTACAAGCGGGTCCTACAATGAGCAGTTCTTC. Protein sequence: CASTSGSYNEQFF.

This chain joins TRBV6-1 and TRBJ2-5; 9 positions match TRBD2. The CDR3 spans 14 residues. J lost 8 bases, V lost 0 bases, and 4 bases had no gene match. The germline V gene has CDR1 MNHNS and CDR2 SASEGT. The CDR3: CASSEASSGGTQYF. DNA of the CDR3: TGTGCCAGCAGTGAAGCGAGTAGCGGGGGAACCCAGTACTTC.

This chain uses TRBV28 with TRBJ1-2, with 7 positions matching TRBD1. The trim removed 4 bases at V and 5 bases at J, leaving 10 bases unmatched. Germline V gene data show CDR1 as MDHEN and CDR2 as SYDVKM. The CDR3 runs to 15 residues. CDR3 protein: CASSSGTAWNYGYTF. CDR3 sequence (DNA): TGTGCCAGCAGTTCGGGGACAGCGTGGAATTATGGCTACACCTTC.

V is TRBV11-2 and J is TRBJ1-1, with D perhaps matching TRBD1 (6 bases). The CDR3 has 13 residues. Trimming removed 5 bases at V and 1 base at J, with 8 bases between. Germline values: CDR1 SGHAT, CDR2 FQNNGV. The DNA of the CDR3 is TGTGCCAGCAGCCCGGGACAGAACACTGAAGCTTTCTTT. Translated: CASSPGQNTEAFF.

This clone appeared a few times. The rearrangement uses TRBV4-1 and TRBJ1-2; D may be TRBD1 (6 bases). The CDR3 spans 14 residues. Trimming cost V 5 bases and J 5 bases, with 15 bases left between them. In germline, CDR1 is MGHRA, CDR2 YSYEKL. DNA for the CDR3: TGCGCCAGCAGCTCACCCGGGACACGGTATGGCTACACCTTC. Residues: CASSSPGTRYGYTF.

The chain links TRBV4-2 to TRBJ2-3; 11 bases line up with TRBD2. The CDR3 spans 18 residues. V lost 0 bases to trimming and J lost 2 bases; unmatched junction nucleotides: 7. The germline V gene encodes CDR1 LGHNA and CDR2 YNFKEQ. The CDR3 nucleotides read TGTGCCAGCAGCCAAGATCCTGCTAGCGGGAGGTACACAGATACGCAGTATTTT. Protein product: CASSQDPASGRYTDTQYF.

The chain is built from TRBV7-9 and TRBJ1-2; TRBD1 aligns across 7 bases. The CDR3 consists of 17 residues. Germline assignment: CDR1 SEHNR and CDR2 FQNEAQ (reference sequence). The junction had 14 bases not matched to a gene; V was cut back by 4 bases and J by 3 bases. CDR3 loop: CASSSYPGQLRDYGYTF. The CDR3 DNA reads TGTGCCAGCAGCTCCTATCCGGGACAGCTTCGCGACTATGGCTACACCTTC.

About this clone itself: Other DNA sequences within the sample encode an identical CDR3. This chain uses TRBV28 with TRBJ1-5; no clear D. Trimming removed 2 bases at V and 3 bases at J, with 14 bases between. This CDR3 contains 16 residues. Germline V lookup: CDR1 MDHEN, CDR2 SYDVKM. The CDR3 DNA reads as TGTGCCAGCAGTTTACGCTTTTCGGGTTTCAATCAGCCCCAGCATTTT. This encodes CASSLRFSGFNQPQHF.